This T cell receptor beta chain comes out of a study of cytomegalovirus exposure and HLA in healthy donors. PCR involved 60 Vbeta and 13 Jbeta primers. In the original analysis: Later reanalysis found 70 million to 95 million unique TCR beta chains, roughly 9.9 million of them shared. The method was immunoSEQ multiplex PCR; TCRdb's version includes in-frame clones alone and lacks a portion of them. The V and J calls and clone size are taken from that table; D and trimming were inferred from the DNA. Here the sample spans around 120,000 clones, 70% to 80% being singletons. CDR1 and CDR2 (germline): SNHLY, FYNNEI. The CDR3 has 14 amino acids.

V and J are TRBV2 and TRBJ2-5, with 7 bases lining up with TRBD1. Gene TRBJ2-7 matches the end of the DNA better, so the J call may be wrong. Sequenced sample: PBMCs. The source is a woman in her 40s in good health and CMV-seropositive. The CDR3 protein is CASRKWDSSYEQYF. Written as DNA, the CDR3 is TGTGCCAGCAGGAAATGGGACAGCTCCTACGAGCAGTACTTC.